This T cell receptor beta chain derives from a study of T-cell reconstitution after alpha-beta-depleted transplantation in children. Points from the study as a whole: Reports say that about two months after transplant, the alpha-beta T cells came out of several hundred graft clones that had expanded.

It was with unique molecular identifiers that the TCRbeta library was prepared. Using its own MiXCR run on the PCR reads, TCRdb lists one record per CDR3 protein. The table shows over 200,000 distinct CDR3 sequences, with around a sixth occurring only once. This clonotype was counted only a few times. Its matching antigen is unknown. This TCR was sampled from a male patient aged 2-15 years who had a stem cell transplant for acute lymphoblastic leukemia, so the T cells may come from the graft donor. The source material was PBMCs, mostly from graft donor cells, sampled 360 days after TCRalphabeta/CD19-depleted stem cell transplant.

The CDR3 region has the DNA TGTGCCAGCAGCTTTTACATGGACTACGAGCAGTACTTC. Translation gives CASSFYMDYEQYF. V usage is TRBV11-3 and J usage is TRBJ2-7, with no clear D. From germline, CDR1 is SGHNT and CDR2 YENEEA. The CDR3 runs to 13 residues. With 3 bases removed from V and 3 bases from J, the gap between germline ends came to 9 bases.